This T cell receptor beta chain was recovered during a study of T cell responses to AZD1222 COVID-19 vaccine. The method was immunoSEQ multiplex PCR; TCRdb's version includes in-frame clones alone and lacks a portion of them. The profile covers approximately 180,000 clones, with around 90% appearing a single time and 2.6% taken by the ten largest. The starting material was peripheral blood, obtained on day 0 of AZD1222 vaccination. This receptor was taken from an adult in good health.

The CDR3 spells CASASLRDFSYEQYF. CDR3 in DNA: TGTGCCAGCGCCTCACTCCGGGACTTCTCCTACGAGCAGTACTTC. The chain couples TRBV7-2 to TRBJ2-7, with D possibly matching TRBD2 (6 bases). V dropped 8 bases and J dropped 0 bases, with 17 bases sitting between them. The CDR3 extends over 15 amino acids. Germline CDR1 reads SGHTA; CDR2 reads FQGNSA.